The 9 T cell receptor beta chains given below trace back to one sample, sequenced in a study of blood T cell repertoires in COVID-19. This table comes from immunoSEQ multiplex PCR, and its TCRdb copy is limited to in-frame clones, with some not included. The sample includes over 120,000 clones, roughly 82% of them seen just once. The sequencing input was peripheral blood. These receptor sequences come from a human donor in a cohort sampled during active COVID-19.

This chain connects TRBV24-1 to TRBJ2-2, with 9 nucleotides matching TRBD2. The V gene's germline CDR1 is KGHDR and CDR2 SFDVKD. V gave up 7 bases and J gave up 8 bases; unmatched junction bases: 7. The CDR3 consists of 14 residues. This chain's CDR3 is CATRTSGRGGELFF. In nucleotides, the CDR3 is TGTGCCACCAGGACTAGCGGACGGGGAGGGGAGCTGTTTTTT.

The rearrangement joins TRBV19 to TRBJ2-7, with TRBD1 matching 7 bases. Trimming cost V 4 bases and J 3 bases; bases outside gene matches: 6. This CDR3 is built from 14 residues. In germline, CDR1 is LNHDA, CDR2 SQIVND (reference sequence). The CDR3 loop reads CASSTGTDHYEQYF. CDR3 DNA sequence: TGTGCCAGTAGTACCGGGACAGACCACTACGAGCAGTACTTC. The full variable domain, rest sourced from reference TRBV19 and TRBJ2-7, is DGGITQSPKYLFRKEGQNVTLSCEQNLNHDAMYWYRQDPGQGLRLIYYSQIVNDFQKGDIAEGYSVSREKKESFPLTVTSAQKNPTAFYLCASSTGTDHYEQYFGPGTRLTVT.

The J gene is TRBJ1-2, the V gene TRBV2; D may be TRBD1 (5 bases). V was clipped by 3 bases and J by 6 bases, with 8 bases between them. Germline assignment: CDR1 SNHLY and CDR2 FYNNEI. There are 12 residues in the CDR3. The CDR3 region is CASSDLGHGYTF. Here the CDR3 DNA reads TGTGCCAGCAGTGATTTGGGGCATGGCTACACCTTC.

This clone was observed once. This chain links TRBV27 with TRBJ2-7, with 10 nucleotides matching TRBD1. The CDR3 has 14 amino acids. The germline CDR1 and CDR2 sequences are MNHEY and SMNVEV (reference sequence). The J segment lost 7 bases and the V segment lost 10 bases, leaving 13 bases of the junction unmatched. The CDR3 here is CATGGRQGAREQYF. For the CDR3, the DNA is TGTGCCACCGGTGGTAGACAGGGGGCGCGTGAGCAGTACTTC.

By share of the sample, this clone is medium-sized (0.01 to 0.1%). The V call is TRBV28, the J call TRBJ2-1; D uncertain. Germline CDR1 and CDR2: MDHEN and SYDVKM. The CDR3 runs 13 residues. V lost 5 bases to trimming and J lost 9 bases, with 14 bases between them. CDR3 amino acids: CASSPSPGGEQFF. DNA of the CDR3: TGTGCCAGCAGTCCATCCCCGGGTGGTGAGCAGTTCTTC.

The genes are TRBV7-3 and TRBJ2-1, with 12 bases matching TRBD2. Germline-derived CDR1 and CDR2 are SGHTA and FQGTGA. The CDR3 has 16 residues. The ends lost 4 bases at V and 4 bases at J; junction bases unmatched: 5. CDR3: CASSSSLAGGYNEQFF. The CDR3, as DNA: TGTGCCAGCAGCTCGTCCCTAGCGGGAGGGTACAATGAGCAGTTCTTC. The whole variable domain, remainder taken from reference TRBV7-3 and TRBJ2-1, is GAGVSQTPSNKVTEKGKYVELRCDPISGHTALYWYRQSLGQGPEFLIYFQGTGAADDSGLPNDRFFAVRPEGSVSTLKIQRTERGDSAVYLCASSSSLAGGYNEQFFGPGTRLTVL.

V and J are TRBV10-1 and TRBJ2-7, with TRBD2 matching over 13 bases. Germline V gene data show CDR1 as WNHNN and CDR2 as SYGVQD (reference sequence). CDR3 length: 17 residues. With 2 bases clipped from V and 6 bases from J, the junction kept 10 bases outside the gene matches. The CDR3: CASSEGIRLAGGGEQYV. CDR3 DNA sequence: TGCGCCAGCAGTGAGGGGATACGACTAGCGGGAGGTGGCGAGCAGTACGTC.

The V call is TRBV28, the J call TRBJ1-2; TRBD1 is a possible D gene (5 bases). Between the trimmed V and J ends, which lost 3 bases and 0 bases, there was a span of 8 bases. The CDR3 length is 14 residues. CDR1 and CDR2 (germline): MDHEN, SYDVKM. The CDR3 here is CASSLTASNYGYTF. DNA of the CDR3: TGTGCCAGCAGTTTGACAGCCTCTAACTATGGCTACACCTTC.

The rearrangement links TRBV5-1 to TRBJ2-3, with 7 bases lining up with TRBD2. Germline lookup yields CDR1 SGHRS and CDR2 YFSETQ. Unmatched junction bases numbered 5, after V lost 4 bases and J lost 0 bases. CDR3 length: 15 amino acids. DNA for the CDR3: TGCGCCAGCAGCGCCAGCGGGACTAGCACAGATACGCAGTATTTT. Translated: CASSASGTSTDTQYF.